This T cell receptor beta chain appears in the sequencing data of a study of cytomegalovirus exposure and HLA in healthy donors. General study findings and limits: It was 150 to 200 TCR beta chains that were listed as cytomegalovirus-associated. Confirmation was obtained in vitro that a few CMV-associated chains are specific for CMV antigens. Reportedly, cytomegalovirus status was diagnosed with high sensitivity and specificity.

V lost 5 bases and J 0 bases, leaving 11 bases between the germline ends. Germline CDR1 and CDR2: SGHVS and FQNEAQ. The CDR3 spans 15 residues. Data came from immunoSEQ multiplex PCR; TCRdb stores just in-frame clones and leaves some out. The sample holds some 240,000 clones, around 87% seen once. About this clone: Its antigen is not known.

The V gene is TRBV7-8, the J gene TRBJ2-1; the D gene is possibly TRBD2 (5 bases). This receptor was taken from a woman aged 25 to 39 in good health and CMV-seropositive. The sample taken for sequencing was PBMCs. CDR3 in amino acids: CASSRLLSSYNEQFF. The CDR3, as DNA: TGTGCCAGCAGCCGACTACTTAGCTCCTACAATGAGCAGTTCTTC.